This TCR beta chain was observed in a study of blood T cell repertoires in COVID-19. About the study: The cDNA or gDNA used as material had been derived from T cells, B-cell-depleted T cells, or PBMCs.

TCRdb's table, derived via immunoSEQ multiplex PCR, lists solely in-frame clones and lacks some. Found here are roughly 190,000 clones, around 79% of them singletons; the top ten hold roughly an eighth. Germline V gives CDR1 MDHEN, CDR2 SYDVKM. The V segment lost 5 bases and the J segment 4 bases; nucleotides outside the gene matches: 4. The length of the CDR3 is 15 residues. The sequence derives from a woman aged 50 to 60 with acute or convalescent COVID-19. This chain connects TRBV28 to TRBJ2-4; 11 bases agree with TRBD2. Material: peripheral blood. The CDR3 here is CASSGIAGGKNIQYF. CDR3 coding DNA: TGTGCCAGCAGTGGAATAGCGGGAGGGAAAAACATTCAGTACTTC.